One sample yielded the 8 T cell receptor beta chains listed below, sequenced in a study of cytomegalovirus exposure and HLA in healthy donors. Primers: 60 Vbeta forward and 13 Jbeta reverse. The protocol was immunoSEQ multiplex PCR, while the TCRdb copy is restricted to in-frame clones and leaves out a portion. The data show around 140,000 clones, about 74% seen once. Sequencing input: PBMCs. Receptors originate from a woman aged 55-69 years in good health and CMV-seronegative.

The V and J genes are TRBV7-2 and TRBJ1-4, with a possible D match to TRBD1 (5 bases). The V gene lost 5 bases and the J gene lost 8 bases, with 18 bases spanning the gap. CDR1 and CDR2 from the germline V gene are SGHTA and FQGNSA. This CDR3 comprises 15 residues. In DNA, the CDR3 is TGTGCCAGCAGCAAAACTGGTCAGGGTTGGGAAAAACTGTTTTTT. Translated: CASSKTGQGWEKLFF.

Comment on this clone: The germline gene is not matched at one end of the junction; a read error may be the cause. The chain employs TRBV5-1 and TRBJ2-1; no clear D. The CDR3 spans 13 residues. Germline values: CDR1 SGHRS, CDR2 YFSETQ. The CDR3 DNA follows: TGCGCCAGCAGCTCATCAAGGTATAATGAGCGGTTCTTC. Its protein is CASSSSRYNERFF.

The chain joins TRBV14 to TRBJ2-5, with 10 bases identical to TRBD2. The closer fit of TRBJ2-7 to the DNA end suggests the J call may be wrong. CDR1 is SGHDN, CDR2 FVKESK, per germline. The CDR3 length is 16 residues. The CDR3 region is CASSPKRLAGVYEQYF. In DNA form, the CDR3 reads TGTGCCAGCAGCCCTAAGCGACTAGCGGGTGTCTACGAGCAGTACTTC.

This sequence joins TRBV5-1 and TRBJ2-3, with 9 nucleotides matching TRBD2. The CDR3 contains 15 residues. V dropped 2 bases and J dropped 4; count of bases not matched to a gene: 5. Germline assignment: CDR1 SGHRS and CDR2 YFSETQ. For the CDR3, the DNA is TGCGCCAGCAGCTTAGCGGGGGGCTCAGCAGATACGCAGTATTTT. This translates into CASSLAGGSADTQYF.

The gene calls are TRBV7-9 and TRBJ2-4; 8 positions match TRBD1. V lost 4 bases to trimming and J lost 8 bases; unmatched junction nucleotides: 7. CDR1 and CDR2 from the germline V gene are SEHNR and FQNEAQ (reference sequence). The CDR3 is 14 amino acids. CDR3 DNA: TGTGCCAGCAGCTCGGACAGGGCTGGAGACATTCAGTACTTC. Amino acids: CASSSDRAGDIQYF.

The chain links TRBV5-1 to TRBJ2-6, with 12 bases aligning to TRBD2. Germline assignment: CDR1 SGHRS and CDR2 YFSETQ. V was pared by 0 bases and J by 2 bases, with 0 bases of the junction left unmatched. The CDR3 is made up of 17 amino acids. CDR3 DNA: TGCGCCAGCAGCTTGGGACTAGCGGGAGCTGGGGCCAACGTCCTGACTTTC. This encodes CASSLGLAGAGANVLTF.

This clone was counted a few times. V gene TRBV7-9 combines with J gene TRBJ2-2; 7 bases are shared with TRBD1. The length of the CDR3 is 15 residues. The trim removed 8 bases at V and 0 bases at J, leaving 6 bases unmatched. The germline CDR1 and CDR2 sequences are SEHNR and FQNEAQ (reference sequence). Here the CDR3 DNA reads TGTGCCAGCGAGACAGGGTTTTCGAACACCGGGGAGCTGTTTTTT. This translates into CASETGFSNTGELFF. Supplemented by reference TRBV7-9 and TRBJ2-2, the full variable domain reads DTGVSQNPRHKITKRGQNVTFRCDPISEHNRLYWYRQTLGQGPEFLTYFQNEAQLEKSRLLSDRFSAERPKGSFSTLEIQRTEQGDSAMYLCASETGFSNTGELFFGEGSRLTVL.

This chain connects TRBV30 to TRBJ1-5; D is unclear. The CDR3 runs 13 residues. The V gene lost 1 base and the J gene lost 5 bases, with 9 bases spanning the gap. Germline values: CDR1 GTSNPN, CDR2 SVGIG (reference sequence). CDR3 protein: CAWSGAGYQPQHF. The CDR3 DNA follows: TGTGCCTGGAGTGGGGCGGGATATCAGCCCCAGCATTTT.